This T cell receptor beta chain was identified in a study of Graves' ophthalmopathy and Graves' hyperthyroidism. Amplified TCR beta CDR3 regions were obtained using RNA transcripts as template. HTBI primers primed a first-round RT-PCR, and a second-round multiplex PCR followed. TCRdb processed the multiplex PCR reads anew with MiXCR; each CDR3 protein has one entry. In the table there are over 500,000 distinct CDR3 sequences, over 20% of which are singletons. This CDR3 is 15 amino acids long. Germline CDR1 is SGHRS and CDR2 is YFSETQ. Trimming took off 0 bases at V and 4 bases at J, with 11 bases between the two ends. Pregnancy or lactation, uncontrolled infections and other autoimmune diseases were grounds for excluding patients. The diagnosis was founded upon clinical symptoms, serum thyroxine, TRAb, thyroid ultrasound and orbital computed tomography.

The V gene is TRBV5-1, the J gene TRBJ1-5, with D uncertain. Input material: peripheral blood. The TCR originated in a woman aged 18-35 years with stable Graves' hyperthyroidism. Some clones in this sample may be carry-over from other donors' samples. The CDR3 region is CASSLEGRMNQPQHF. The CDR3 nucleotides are TGCGCCAGCAGCTTGGAAGGGCGAATGAATCAGCCCCAGCATTTT.